The sequence of this T cell receptor (beta chain) was determined in a study of blood T cell repertoires in COVID-19. Study-wide context: Samples of COVID-19 (acute and convalescent) were obtained from the United States, Italy and Spain.

Cohort assignment relied on participant-reported clinical history. Participants classified as exposed had met a COVID-19 case within 2 weeks before study entry. The V end was cut by 7 bases, the J end by 7 bases, with 19 bases between. The CDR3 consists of 15 residues. Germline loops: CDR1 LNHDA, CDR2 SQIVND (reference sequence). Assay used: immunoSEQ multiplex PCR; TCRdb lists only in-frame clones, some missing. The table includes 210,000 or so clones, over 80% detected once. The sequence came from a woman aged 30 to 39 who had been exposed to COVID-19. Sample: PBMCs or T cells enriched from blood (not recorded which). This chain connects TRBV19 to TRBJ1-4; TRBD1 might be the D (5 bases). DNA for the CDR3: TGTGCCAGTATTACTTGGAACGTGGGGGGTGAAAAACTGTTTTTT. Translating gives CASITWNVGGEKLFF.